Listed here are 15 T cell receptor beta chains from one sample, sequenced in a study of blood T cell repertoires in COVID-19 (TCRdb year 2020). Receptor libraries were prepared by the immunoSEQ multiplex PCR assay. Here the immuneACCESS table is served through TCRdb, limited to in-frame sequences with V and J called. Missing clones are a known gap in these copies; in checked studies unresolved V genes cover under half, and the rest lacks a known reason. Here the sample has 250,000 or so clones; about 90% occur a single time. The ten largest clonotypes hold about 2.5% of the sample. The sequencing input was peripheral blood. These receptors all stem from a woman aged 55-69 years with acute or convalescent COVID-19.

The chain has TRBV5-4 and TRBJ2-1, with 7 bases identical to TRBD2. CDR3 length: 14 amino acids. Germline trimming cut 1 base from V and 7 bases from J; bases unmatched to any gene: 5. Looked up from germline, CDR1 is SGHNT and CDR2 is YYREEE (reference sequence). Written as DNA, the CDR3 is TGTGCCAGCAGCTTGCGGGAGGCAAGGAATGAGCAGTTCTTC. Encoded protein: CASSLREARNEQFF.

For the CDR3, the DNA is TGTGCCAGCAGCCCTCGTAGTGGCACCGGGGAGCTGTTTTTT. The encoded protein is CASSPRSGTGELFF. The rearrangement joins TRBV7-2 to TRBJ2-2; D remains ambiguous. The germline V gene has CDR1 SGHTA and CDR2 FQGNSA. The CDR3 sequence is 14 residues long. The V gene lost 5 bases and the J gene lost 4 bases, with 11 bases spanning the gap.

The rearrangement links TRBV6-2 or TRBV6-3 to TRBJ2-7, with a possible D match to TRBD1 (6 bases). This CDR3 has 16 residues. V was clipped by 6 bases and J by 0 bases, with 18 bases between them. Germline V gene sequence: CDR1 MNHEY, CDR2 SVGEGT. The CDR3 DNA sequence: TGTGCCAGCAGCCGTCCAACCGCAGGGGCCTCCTACGAGCAGTACTTC. This translates into CASSRPTAGASYEQYF.

V and J are TRBV7-2 and TRBJ2-5; maybe TRBD2 (6 bases). The CDR3 loop spans 14 amino acids. Germline lookup yields CDR1 SGHTA and CDR2 FQGNSA. The V end was cut by 7 bases, the J end by 2 bases, with 14 bases between. CDR3 sequence: CASNSKRGQETQYF. The CDR3 nucleotides read TGTGCCAGCAACTCCAAACGGGGGCAAGAGACCCAGTACTTC.

The CDR3 protein is CASTKGQSSYNEQFF. CDR3 bases: TGTGCCAGCACGAAGGGGCAGAGCTCCTACAATGAGCAGTTCTTC. This chain connects TRBV21-1 to TRBJ2-1; the table's D call TRBD1 went unverified against the DNA. TRBV21-1 is designated a pseudogene. The CDR3 contains 15 residues.

The chain has TRBV15 and TRBJ1-2; 8 bases are shared with TRBD1. The length of the CDR3 is 17 residues. V lost 0 bases to trimming and J lost 0 bases; unmatched junction nucleotides: 6. The germline CDR1 and CDR2 sequences are LNHNV and YYDKDF (reference sequence). The CDR3 loop reads CATSRDWGQAANYGYTF. CDR3 coding DNA: TGTGCCACCAGCAGAGATTGGGGACAGGCCGCTAACTATGGCTACACCTTC.

V usage is TRBV18 and J usage is TRBJ1-1; TRBD1 agrees at 8 bases. V shed 3 bases and J 1 base; nucleotides not matched to a gene: 4. Germline V lookup: CDR1 KGHSH, CDR2 LQKENI. This CDR3 has 15 residues. As DNA, the CDR3 is TGTGCCAGCTCACCGGGGACAGGAAAGAACACTGAAGCTTTCTTT. Encoded protein: CASSPGTGKNTEAFF. Filled out from reference TRBV18 and TRBJ1-1, the complete variable domain reads NAGVMQNPRHLVRRRGQEARLRCSPMKGHSHVYWYRQLPEEGLKFMVYLQKENIIDESGMPKERFSAEFPKEGPSILRIQQVVRGDSAAYFCASSPGTGKNTEAFFGQGTRLTVV.

The J gene is TRBJ2-7, the V gene TRBV5-6; D uncertain. Germline CDR1 reads SGHDT; CDR2 reads YYEEEE. This CDR3 is 15 amino acids long. The germline V and J ends were trimmed by 5 bases and 7 bases, with 22 bases remaining between them. CDR3 loop: CASSRIPTGKREQYF. For the CDR3, the DNA is TGTGCCAGCAGTAGGATCCCGACTGGCAAGAGGGAGCAGTACTTC.

The chain joins TRBV11-2 to TRBJ1-4; unclear D gene. Trimming removed 5 bases at V and 2 bases at J, with 9 bases between. Germline CDR1 is SGHAT and CDR2 is FQNNGV. The CDR3 is made up of 14 amino acids. The CDR3 bases are TGTGCCAGCAGCCGGAGTACGACTAATGAAAAACTGTTTTTT. This sequence encodes CASSRSTTNEKLFF. The complete variable domain, with remaining parts taken from reference TRBV11-2 and TRBJ1-4, reads EAGVAQSPRYKIIEKRQSVAFWCNPISGHATLYWYQQILGQGPKLLIQFQNNGVVDDSQLPKDRFSAERLKGVDSTLKIQPAKLEDSAVYLCASSRSTTNEKLFFGSGTQLSVL.

This clone came up once. The rearrangement uses TRBV7-9 and TRBJ1-2; no clear D gene. Between the trimmed V and J ends, which lost 3 bases and 2 bases, there was a span of 7 bases. Germline lookup yields CDR1 SEHNR and CDR2 FQNEAQ (reference sequence). The CDR3 spans 13 residues. CDR3 protein: CASSLWSNYGYTF. As DNA, the CDR3 is TGTGCCAGCAGCTTGTGGAGCAACTATGGCTACACCTTC.

This chain connects TRBV19 to TRBJ1-3, with D unclear. Germline CDR1 LNHDA, CDR2 SQIVND (reference sequence). This CDR3 has 14 residues. Trimming took 5 bases from V and 0 from J, leaving 8 bases between them. CDR3 region: CASSFPVSGNTIYF. Here the CDR3 DNA reads TGTGCCAGTAGTTTCCCCGTCTCTGGAAACACCATATATTTT.

The chain recombines TRBV28 with TRBJ2-1, with D tentatively TRBD1 (6 bases). Germline CDR1 reads MDHEN; CDR2 reads SYDVKM. CDR3 size: 16 residues. Trimming cost V 5 bases and J 0 bases, with 14 bases left between them. Here the CDR3 reads CASSRQTTGSYNEQFF. The CDR3 DNA sequence: TGTGCCAGCAGTCGGCAGACGACAGGCTCCTACAATGAGCAGTTCTTC. Filled out from reference TRBV28 and TRBJ2-1, the complete variable domain reads DVKVTQSSRYLVKRTGEKVFLECVQDMDHENMFWYRQDPGLGLRLIYFSYDVKMKEKGDIPEGYSVSREKKERFSLILESASTNQTSMYLCASSRQTTGSYNEQFFGPGTRLTVL.

The chain has TRBV3-1 (or the pseudogene TRBV3-2) and TRBJ1-5, with 7 bases aligning to TRBD1. The trim removed 0 bases at V and 2 bases at J, leaving 1 base unmatched. The CDR3 has 15 amino acids. From germline, CDR1 is LGHDT and CDR2 YNNKEL (reference sequence). The CDR3 spells CASSQDRGRNQPQHF. DNA for the CDR3: TGTGCCAGCAGCCAAGATAGGGGGCGCAATCAGCCCCAGCATTTT.

The genes are TRBV24-1 and TRBJ2-2; 14 bases line up with TRBD2. Germline CDR1 and CDR2: KGHDR and SFDVKD. The CDR3 is 17 amino acids. V lost 9 bases to trimming and J lost 6 bases; unmatched junction nucleotides: 11. This chain's CDR3 is CATRGLAGGSRAGELFF. CDR3 nucleotide sequence: TGTGCCACCCGCGGACTAGCGGGAGGTTCACGCGCCGGGGAGCTGTTTTTT.

The chain uses TRBV18 and TRBJ2-7, with 7 bases matching TRBD1. The CDR3 runs to 16 residues. CDR1 KGHSH and CDR2 LQKENI come from the germline V gene. Trimming cost V 3 bases and J 3 bases; bases outside gene matches: 11. The CDR3 sequence: CASSPAPRPGGYEQYF. The CDR3 nucleotides read TGTGCCAGCTCACCGGCGCCTCGGCCAGGGGGCTACGAGCAGTACTTC.